Presented here are 20 T cell receptor beta chains from one specimen sequenced in a study of T cell repertoires in cytomegalovirus infection. One entry per CDR3 protein, called by TCRdb with MiXCR from the reads. The sample includes about 230,000 distinct CDR3 sequences, roughly 23% of them seen just once. The specimen was CD8+ T cells from PBMCs. The receptor source for this set is a human donor in good health (CMV status not recorded). Some clones in this sample may be carry-over from other donors' samples.

Ten or more counts support this clonotype. The CDR3 is CASSAHASGGRGNTIYF. The CDR3 DNA reads as TGTGCCAGCAGCGCCCACGCGAGCGGGGGGCGAGGAAACACCATATATTTT. The V gene is TRBV7-8, the J gene TRBJ1-3, with D possibly matching TRBD1 (6 bases). Trimming cost V 5 bases and J 4 bases, with 21 bases left between them. This CDR3 region has 17 residues. Per germline, CDR1 SGHVS and CDR2 FQNEAQ.

The rearrangement joins TRBV19 to TRBJ2-2, with 11 bases aligning to TRBD2. Per germline, CDR1 LNHDA and CDR2 SQIVND (reference sequence). The CDR3 loop spans 15 amino acids. J was trimmed by 10 bases and V by 5 bases; bases with no gene match: 9. The CDR3 spells CASSRRTSGPLELFF. CDR3 nucleotides: TGTGCCAGTAGTCGCCGGACTAGCGGGCCCTTGGAGCTGTTTTTT.

This clonotype was counted ten times or more. This sequence joins TRBV7-9 and TRBJ2-5; D ambiguous. V was pared by 1 base and J by 0 bases, with 9 bases between. Germline V CDR1 and CDR2: SEHNR, FQNEAQ (reference sequence). The CDR3 is made up of 15 amino acids. In DNA, the CDR3 is TGTGCCAGCAGCTTAGTAACGGGCAACCAAGAGACCCAGTACTTC. It yields the protein CASSLVTGNQETQYF.

The V call is TRBV9, the J call TRBJ2-3, with 8 bases fitting TRBD2. Germline lookup yields CDR1 SGDLS and CDR2 YYNGEE. V lost 0 bases, J lost 4 bases, and 10 bases stayed unmatched. The CDR3 consists of 17 residues. The CDR3 DNA reads TGTGCCAGCAGCGTAGGGGTTAGCGGGACCCTCCCAGATACGCAGTATTTT. It specifies CASSVGVSGTLPDTQYF.

J is TRBJ1-2 and V is TRBV12-5; D unresolved. This CDR3 is 15 amino acids long. V shed 0 bases and J shed 5 bases, with 13 bases lying between them. Germline lookup yields CDR1 LGHNT and CDR2 FRNRAP. The CDR3 region is CASGLVRPASYGYTF. The CDR3 bases are TGTGCTAGTGGTTTGGTACGGCCAGCTTCGTATGGCTACACCTTC.

This clonotype occurred a few times. The rearrangement joins TRBV28 to TRBJ2-3; 7 bases map to TRBD2. This CDR3 is 14 amino acids long. CDR1 MDHEN and CDR2 SYDVKM come from the germline V gene. V shed 11 bases and J 0 bases; nucleotides not matched to a gene: 8. The CDR3 reads CALREAASTDTQYF. The CDR3 DNA follows: TGTGCCCTCCGGGAGGCCGCTAGCACAGATACGCAGTATTTT.

This clonotype appeared many times. The chain uses TRBV7-8 and TRBJ2-1, with 7 positions matching TRBD1. Germline trimming cut 0 bases from V and 1 base from J; bases unmatched to any gene: 3. The CDR3 consists of 16 residues. Germline V CDR1 and CDR2: SGHVS, FQNEAQ. The CDR3 coding sequence is TGTGCCAGCAGCTTAGCGGGGACAGAGTCCTACAATGAGCAGTTCTTC. Protein: CASSLAGTESYNEQFF.

The chain uses TRBV4-1 and TRBJ2-1, with 8 bases that match TRBD1. The CDR3 totals 14 residues. Germline CDR1 reads MGHRA; CDR2 reads YSYEKL. V was pared by 3 bases and J by 7 bases, with 5 bases of the junction left unmatched. In nucleotides, the CDR3 is TGCGCCAGCAGCCAGGGGACAGGAAGGAATGAGCAGTTCTTC. Translating gives CASSQGTGRNEQFF.

This clonotype was seen a few times. The chain joins TRBV5-5 to TRBJ2-7; TRBD1 matches at 8 bases. V lost 4 bases and J lost 2; bases outside the gene matches: 5. CDR1 and CDR2 from the germline V gene are SGHKS and YYEKEE (reference sequence). The CDR3 has 14 residues. DNA for the CDR3: TGTGCCAGCAGCGCCGGACAGGGCCCCTACGAGCAGTACTTC. It is translated as CASSAGQGPYEQYF.

The J gene is TRBJ1-4, the V gene TRBV9, with D possibly TRBD1 on 6 matching bases. Per germline, CDR1 SGDLS and CDR2 YYNGEE. The CDR3 has 16 amino acids. V was trimmed by 3 bases and J by 2 bases, leaving 14 bases between them. This CDR3 reads CASSATTGQTNEKLFF. CDR3 DNA sequence: TGTGCCAGCAGCGCGACGACCGGACAGACTAATGAAAAACTGTTTTTT.

This clonotype was detected only a few times. The J gene is TRBJ1-5, the V gene TRBV27; D gene uncertain. Per germline, CDR1 MNHEY and CDR2 SMNVEV (reference sequence). V lost 3 bases to trimming and J lost 0 bases, with 12 bases between them. This CDR3 contains 16 residues. CDR3 in amino acids: CASSLVAADSNQPQHF. The CDR3 nucleotides read TGTGCCAGCAGTTTGGTAGCGGCGGATAGCAATCAGCCCCAGCATTTT.

The V gene is TRBV7-3, the J gene TRBJ2-5; 8 bases are shared with TRBD2. CDR3 length equals 17 residues. The germline CDR1 and CDR2 sequences are SGHTA and FQGTGA. V lost 5 bases and J lost 1; bases outside the gene matches: 12. The CDR3 nucleotides read TGTGCCAGCAGCGTCCACGACCCAGGACTAGCCCAAGAGACCCAGTACTTC. This codes for CASSVHDPGLAQETQYF.

This clonotype was observed a few times. The chain is built from TRBV28 and TRBJ1-1; D may be TRBD1 (6 bases). Germline CDR1 MDHEN, CDR2 SYDVKM. The CDR3 covers 14 residues. V lost 3 bases to trimming and J lost 5 bases, with 13 bases between them. CDR3 sequence (DNA): TGTGCCAGCAGTTTGGGGGCTCGCGGTACTGAAGCTTTCTTT. This gives the protein CASSLGARGTEAFF.

The J gene is TRBJ1-4, the V gene TRBV28, with no clear D. Looked up from germline, CDR1 is MDHEN and CDR2 is SYDVKM. V was pared by 2 bases and J by 10 bases, with 8 bases between. The CDR3 is 12 residues long. The CDR3 spells CASSLIRGKLFF. The CDR3 nucleotides are TGTGCCAGCAGTTTAATCAGAGGAAAACTGTTTTTT.

This clonotype was counted between two and nine times. This chain joins TRBV4-1 and TRBJ1-4; no clear D gene. Germline CDR1 MGHRA, CDR2 YSYEKL. CDR3 length: 14 residues. Trimming removed 1 base at V and 7 bases at J, with 10 bases between. Written as DNA, the CDR3 is TGCGCCAGCAGCCAAGTAGGAACGGGTGAAAAACTGTTTTTT. Translated: CASSQVGTGEKLFF.

Comments on this clonotype: At one boundary the junction diverges from the germline segment, which might be a read error. The chain joins TRBV7-2 to TRBJ2-3; D is tentatively TRBD1 or TRBD2 (5 bases each). CDR3 size: 15 residues. CDR1 and CDR2 (germline): SGHTA, FQGNSA. CDR3 sequence (DNA): TGTGCCATCAGCCAAGGGGCTGGACTGGTGGATACGCAGTATTTT. This translates into CAISQGAGLVDTQYF. The full variable domain, with the rest looked up from reference TRBV7-2 and TRBJ2-3, is GAGVSQSPSNKVTEKGKDVELRCDPISGHTALYWYRQSLGQGLEFLIYFQGNSAPDKSGLPSDRFSAERTGGSVSTLTIQRTQQEDSAVYLCAISQGAGLVDTQYFGPGTRLTVL.

V gene TRBV7-9 combines with J gene TRBJ2-1; D is perhaps TRBD1 (6 bases). The germline CDR1 and CDR2 sequences are SEHNR and FQNEAQ (reference sequence). CDR3 length: 15 residues. Trimming shortened V by 5 bases and J by 1 base, and 12 bases separated the two germline ends. The CDR3 coding sequence is TGTGCCAGCAGCATGAACAGGGTTTCCTACAATGAGCAGTTCTTC. Translation gives CASSMNRVSYNEQFF.

The chain employs TRBV7-6 and TRBJ2-3, with D unclear. V was pared by 1 base and J by 1 base, with 9 bases between. Germline V gene sequence: CDR1 SGHVS, CDR2 FNYEAQ. The CDR3 is 15 residues long. The CDR3 loop is CASSLDPQGTDTQYF. CDR3 nucleotide sequence: TGTGCCAGCAGCTTAGATCCCCAGGGCACAGATACGCAGTATTTT.

This clonotype came up a few times. The genes are TRBV6-5 and TRBJ2-1; TRBD1 aligns across 9 bases. After removal of 2 bases from V and 8 bases from J, the junction contained 7 bases not matched to a gene. The germline CDR1 and CDR2 sequences are MNHEY and SVGAGI. The CDR3 runs to 15 residues. Here the CDR3 reads CASSYGGQGVDEQFF. Here the CDR3 DNA reads TGTGCCAGCAGTTACGGGGGACAGGGTGTTGATGAGCAGTTCTTC.

This clonotype has at least ten counts. The chain carries TRBV7-9 and TRBJ2-7; unclear D gene. The germline V gene has CDR1 SEHNR and CDR2 FQNEAQ (reference sequence). V was shortened by 2 bases and J by 1 base, with 6 bases between the two germline ends. The CDR3 sequence is 13 residues long. The DNA of the CDR3 is TGTGCCAGCAGCTTACCCTGGTCCTACGAGCAGTACTTC. Its protein is CASSLPWSYEQYF.